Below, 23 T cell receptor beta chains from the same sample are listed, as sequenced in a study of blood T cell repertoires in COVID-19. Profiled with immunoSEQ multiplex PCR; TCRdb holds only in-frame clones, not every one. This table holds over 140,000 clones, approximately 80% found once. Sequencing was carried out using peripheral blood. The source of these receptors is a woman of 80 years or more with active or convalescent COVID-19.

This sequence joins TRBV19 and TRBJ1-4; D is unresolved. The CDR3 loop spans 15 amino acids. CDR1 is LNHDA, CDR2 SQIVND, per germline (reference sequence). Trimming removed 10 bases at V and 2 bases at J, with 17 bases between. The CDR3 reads CATCPTPGTNEKLFF. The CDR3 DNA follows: TGTGCCACGTGCCCTACCCCGGGGACTAATGAAAAACTGTTTTTT.

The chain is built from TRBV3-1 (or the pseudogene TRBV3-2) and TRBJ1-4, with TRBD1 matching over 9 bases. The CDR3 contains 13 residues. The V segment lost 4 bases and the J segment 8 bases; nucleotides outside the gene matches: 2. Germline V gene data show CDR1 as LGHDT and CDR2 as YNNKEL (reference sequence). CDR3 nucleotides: TGTGCCAGCAGCCGAGGACAGGGGGAAAAACTGTTTTTT. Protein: CASSRGQGEKLFF.

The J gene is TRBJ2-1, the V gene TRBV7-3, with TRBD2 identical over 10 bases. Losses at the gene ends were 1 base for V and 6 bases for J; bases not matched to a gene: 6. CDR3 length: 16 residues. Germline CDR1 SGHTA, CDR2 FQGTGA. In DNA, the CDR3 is TGTGCCAGCAGCTTAATAGAGCGGGGGGGCCTCAATGAGCAGTTCTTC. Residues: CASSLIERGGLNEQFF.

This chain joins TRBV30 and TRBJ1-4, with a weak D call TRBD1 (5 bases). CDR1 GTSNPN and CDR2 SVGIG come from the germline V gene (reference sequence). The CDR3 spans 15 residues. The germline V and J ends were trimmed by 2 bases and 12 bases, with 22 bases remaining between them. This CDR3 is CAWSTRTGGMLQLFF. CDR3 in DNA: TGTGCCTGGAGTACCCGGACGGGGGGAATGTTGCAACTGTTTTTT. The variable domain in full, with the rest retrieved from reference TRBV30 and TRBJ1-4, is SQTIHQWPATLVQPVGSPLSLECTVEGTSNPNLYWYRQAAGRGLQLLFYSVGIGQISSEVPQNLSASRPQDRQFILSSKKLLLSDSGFYLCAWSTRTGGMLQLFFGSGTQLSVL.

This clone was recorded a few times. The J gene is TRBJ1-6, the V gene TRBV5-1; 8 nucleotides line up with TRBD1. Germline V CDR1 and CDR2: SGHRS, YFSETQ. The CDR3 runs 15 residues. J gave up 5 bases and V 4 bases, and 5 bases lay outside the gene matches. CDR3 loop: CASSEGQVNNSPLHF. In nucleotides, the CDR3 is TGCGCCAGCAGCGAGGGACAGGTCAATAATTCACCCCTCCACTTT.

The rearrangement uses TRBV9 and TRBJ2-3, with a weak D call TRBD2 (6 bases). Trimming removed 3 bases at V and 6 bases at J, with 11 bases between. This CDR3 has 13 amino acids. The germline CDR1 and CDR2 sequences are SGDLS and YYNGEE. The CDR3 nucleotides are TGTGCCAGCAGCGCTGGGACTCATGATACGCAGTATTTT. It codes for CASSAGTHDTQYF.

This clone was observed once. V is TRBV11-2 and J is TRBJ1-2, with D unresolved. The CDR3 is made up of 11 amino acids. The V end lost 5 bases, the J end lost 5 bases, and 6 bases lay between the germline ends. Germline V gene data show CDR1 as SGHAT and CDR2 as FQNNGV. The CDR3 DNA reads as TGTGCCAGCAGCCCCCAGTATGGCTACACCTTC. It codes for CASSPQYGYTF.

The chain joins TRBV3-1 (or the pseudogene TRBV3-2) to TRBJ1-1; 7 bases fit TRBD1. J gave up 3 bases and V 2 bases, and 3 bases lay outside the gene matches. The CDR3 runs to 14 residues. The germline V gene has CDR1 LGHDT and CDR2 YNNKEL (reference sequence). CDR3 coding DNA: TGTGCCAGCAGCCAAAGTACAGGGGACACTGAAGCTTTCTTT. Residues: CASSQSTGDTEAFF.

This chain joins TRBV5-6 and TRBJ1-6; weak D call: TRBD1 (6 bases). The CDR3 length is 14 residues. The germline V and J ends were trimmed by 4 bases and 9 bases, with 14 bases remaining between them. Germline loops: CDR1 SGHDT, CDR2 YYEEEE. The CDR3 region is CASSRGDIRSPLHF. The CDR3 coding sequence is TGTGCCAGCAGCCGAGGGGACATCCGTTCACCCCTCCACTTT.

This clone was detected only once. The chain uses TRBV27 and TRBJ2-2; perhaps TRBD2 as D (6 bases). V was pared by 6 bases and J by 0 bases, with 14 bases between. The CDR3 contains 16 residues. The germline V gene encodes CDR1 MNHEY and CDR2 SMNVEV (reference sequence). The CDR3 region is CASRTEAGTNTGELFF. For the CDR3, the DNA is TGTGCCAGCAGGACTGAAGCGGGTACGAACACCGGGGAGCTGTTTTTT.

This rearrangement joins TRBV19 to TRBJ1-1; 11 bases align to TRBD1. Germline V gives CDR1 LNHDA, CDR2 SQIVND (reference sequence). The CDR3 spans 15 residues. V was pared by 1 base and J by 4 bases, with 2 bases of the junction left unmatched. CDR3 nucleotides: TGTGCCAGTAGTATAGTTGGGACAGGGGGCACTGAAGCTTTCTTT. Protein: CASSIVGTGGTEAFF.

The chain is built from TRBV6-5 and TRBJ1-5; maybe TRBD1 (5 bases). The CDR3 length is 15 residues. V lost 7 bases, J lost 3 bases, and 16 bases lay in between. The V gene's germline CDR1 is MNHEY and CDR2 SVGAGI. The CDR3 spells CASTGGGTHNQPQHF. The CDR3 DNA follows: TGTGCCAGCACCGGGGGTGGGACCCACAATCAGCCCCAGCATTTT.

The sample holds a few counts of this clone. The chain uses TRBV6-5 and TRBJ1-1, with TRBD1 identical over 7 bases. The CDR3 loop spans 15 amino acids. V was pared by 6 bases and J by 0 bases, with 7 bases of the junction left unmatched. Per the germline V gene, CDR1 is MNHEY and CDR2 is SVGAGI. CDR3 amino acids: CASRPSGQLNTEAFF. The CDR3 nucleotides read TGTGCCAGCAGGCCATCGGGACAGCTGAACACTGAAGCTTTCTTT.

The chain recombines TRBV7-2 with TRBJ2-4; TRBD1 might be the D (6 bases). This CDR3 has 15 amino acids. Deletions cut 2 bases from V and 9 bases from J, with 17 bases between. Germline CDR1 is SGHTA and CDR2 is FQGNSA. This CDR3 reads CASSLNTGLYSIQYF. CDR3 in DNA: TGTGCCAGCAGCTTAAACACAGGGCTATATAGCATTCAGTACTTC.

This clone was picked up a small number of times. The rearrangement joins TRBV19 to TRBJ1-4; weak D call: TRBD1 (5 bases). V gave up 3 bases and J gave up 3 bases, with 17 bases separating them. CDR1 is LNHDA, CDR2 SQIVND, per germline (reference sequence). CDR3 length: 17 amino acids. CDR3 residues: CASSMGKGLPANEKLFF. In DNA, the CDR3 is TGTGCCAGTAGTATGGGAAAGGGGCTGCCGGCTAATGAAAAACTGTTTTTT.

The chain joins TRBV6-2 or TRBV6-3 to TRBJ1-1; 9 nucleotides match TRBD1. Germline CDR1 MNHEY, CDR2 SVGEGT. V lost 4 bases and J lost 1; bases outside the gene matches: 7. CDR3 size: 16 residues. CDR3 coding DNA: TGTGCCAGCAGTTCCATACCGGGACAGGGGAACACTGAAGCTTTCTTT. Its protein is CASSSIPGQGNTEAFF.

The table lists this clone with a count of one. Written as DNA, the CDR3 is TGCGCCAGCAGCTGGGGCCCCACAGGGTCGTCTGGGGCCAACGTCCTGACTTTC. This gives the protein CASSWGPTGSSGANVLTF. This rearrangement joins TRBV5-1 to TRBJ2-6, with D perhaps TRBD1 (6 bases). Trimming removed 3 bases from V and 1 base from J, with 17 bases in between. The CDR3 loop spans 18 amino acids. Per the germline V gene, CDR1 is SGHRS and CDR2 is YFSETQ.

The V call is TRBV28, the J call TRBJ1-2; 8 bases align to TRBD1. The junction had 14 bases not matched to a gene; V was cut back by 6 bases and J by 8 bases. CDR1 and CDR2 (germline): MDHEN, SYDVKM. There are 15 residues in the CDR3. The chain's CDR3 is CASSGTGDRFRGYTF. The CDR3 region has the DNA TGTGCCAGCAGCGGGACAGGTGATAGGTTTAGGGGCTACACCTTC.

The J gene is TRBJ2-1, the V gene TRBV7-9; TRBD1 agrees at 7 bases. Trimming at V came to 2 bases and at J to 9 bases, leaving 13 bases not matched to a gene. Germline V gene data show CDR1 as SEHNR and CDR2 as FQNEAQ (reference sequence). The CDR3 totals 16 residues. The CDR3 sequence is CASSLTGQKTRLEQFF. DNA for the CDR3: TGTGCCAGCAGCTTAACGGGACAGAAAACAAGACTTGAGCAGTTCTTC.

CDR3 in DNA: TGTGCCAGCAGCGTAGATCGGACAGTCACCGGGGAGCTGTTTTTT. This encodes CASSVDRTVTGELFF. The rearrangement uses TRBV9 and TRBJ2-2, with a tentative D call TRBD1 (6 bases). V shed 0 bases and J shed 4 bases, with 10 bases lying between them. This CDR3 has 15 amino acids. In germline, CDR1 is SGDLS, CDR2 YYNGEE.

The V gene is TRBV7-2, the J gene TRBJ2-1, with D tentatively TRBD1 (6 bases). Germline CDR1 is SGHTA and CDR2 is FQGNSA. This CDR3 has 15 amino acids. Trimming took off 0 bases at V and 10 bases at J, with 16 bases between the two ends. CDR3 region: CASSLAVRGLGEQFF. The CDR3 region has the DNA TGTGCCAGCAGCTTAGCCGTCAGGGGATTGGGAGAGCAGTTCTTC.

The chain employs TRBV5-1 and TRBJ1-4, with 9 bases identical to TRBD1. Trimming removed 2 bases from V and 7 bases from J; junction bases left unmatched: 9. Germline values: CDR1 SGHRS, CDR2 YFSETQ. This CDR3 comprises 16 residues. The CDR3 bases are TGCGCCAGCAGCTTTGGGGTGGACAGGGGACGTGAAAAACTGTTTTTT. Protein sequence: CASSFGVDRGREKLFF.

The CDR3 spells CATTGGARETQYF. The CDR3 DNA follows: TGTGCCACGACCGGGGGGGCCAGGGAGACCCAGTACTTC. The chain has TRBV15 and TRBJ2-5, with 8 nucleotides matching TRBD2. CDR1 and CDR2 from the germline V gene are LNHNV and YYDKDF (reference sequence). The length of the CDR3 is 13 residues. The junction had 8 bases not matched to a gene; V was cut back by 9 bases and J by 5 bases.